The 11 T cell receptor beta chains given below trace back to one sample, sequenced in a study of PD-1 blockade in classical Hodgkin lymphoma. The data were produced by immunoSEQ multiplex PCR, yet TCRdb's version contains in-frame clones alone and is incomplete. The sample has 14,000 to 15,000 clones; approximately 58% are singletons. The patients all showed relapse after autologous stem cell transplantation, while their brentuximab vedotin exposure varied. The sample consisted of peripheral blood mononuclear cells (PBMCs), taken at baseline. The receptors originated from a human donor with classical Hodgkin lymphoma.

J is TRBJ2-1 and V is TRBV10-3, with 13 bases identical to TRBD2. V dropped 3 bases and J dropped 5; count of bases not matched to a gene: 10. The length of the CDR3 is 18 residues. Germline loops: CDR1 ENHRY, CDR2 SYGVKD. This CDR3 reads CAISDGTSGERIDNEQFF. The CDR3 bases are TGTGCCATCAGTGATGGGACTAGCGGGGAGAGAATAGACAATGAGCAGTTCTTC.

This clone is termed medium-sized. The chain carries TRBV30 and TRBJ1-5; D is unresolved. V lost 3 bases and J lost 4, with 10 bases in between. The length of the CDR3 is 13 residues. CDR1 and CDR2 (germline): GTSNPN, SVGIG (reference sequence). The CDR3 DNA reads TGTGCCTGGAGCTCAAACGGGAATCAGCCCCAGCATTTT. Residues: CAWSSNGNQPQHF.

This sequence joins TRBV5-1 and TRBJ2-1; D possibly corresponds to TRBD2 (6 bases). V lost 4 bases and J 2 bases, leaving 13 bases between the germline ends. Germline V gives CDR1 SGHRS, CDR2 YFSETQ. CDR3 size: 15 residues. The DNA of the CDR3 is TGCGCCAGCAGCCCGACGGGAGAGCCCTACAATGAGCAGTTCTTC. Protein: CASSPTGEPYNEQFF.

The chain is built from TRBV6-1 and TRBJ1-1; D remains ambiguous. Trimming removed 3 bases at V and 4 bases at J, with 12 bases between. The CDR3 covers 14 residues. Germline V CDR1 and CDR2: MNHNS, SASEGT. The CDR3 DNA sequence: TGTGCCAGCAGTGAGAGTGGATCGTTCACTGAAGCTTTCTTT. Amino acids: CASSESGSFTEAFF.

This clone came up once. V and J are TRBV28 and TRBJ2-7, with 9 bases identical to TRBD2. The junction had 11 bases not matched to a gene; V was cut back by 5 bases and J by 6 bases. This CDR3 is 15 amino acids long. Germline V gives CDR1 MDHEN, CDR2 SYDVKM. This chain's CDR3 is CASSPEREVRVEQYF. The CDR3 DNA follows: TGTGCCAGCAGTCCCGAGCGGGAGGTAAGAGTCGAGCAGTACTTC.

This clone is medium-sized in the sample. This chain links TRBV4-1 with TRBJ1-5, with TRBD1 identical over 7 bases. Germline CDR1 reads MGHRA; CDR2 reads YSYEKL. The trim removed 2 bases at V and 6 bases at J, leaving 4 bases unmatched. The CDR3 contains 14 residues. CDR3 residues: CASSQQTGFQPQHF. The CDR3 nucleotides read TGCGCCAGCAGCCAACAGACAGGGTTTCAGCCCCAGCATTTT.

The chain couples TRBV6-1 to TRBJ1-1; D call uncertain. In germline, CDR1 is MNHNS, CDR2 SASEGT. Trimming took off 3 bases at V and 7 bases at J, with 3 bases between the two ends. The CDR3 runs 10 residues. In DNA form, the CDR3 reads TGTGCCAGCAGTGATGGTGAAGCTTTCTTT. Translation: CASSDGEAFF.

The chain combines TRBV10-3 with TRBJ1-5; unclear D gene. Germline V gives CDR1 ENHRY, CDR2 SYGVKD. V shed 10 bases and J shed 2 bases, with 9 bases lying between them. There are 12 residues in the CDR3. CDR3 sequence reads: CASTKGNQPQHF. CDR3 in DNA: TGTGCCAGCACTAAGGGCAATCAGCCCCAGCATTTT.

In its sample, this clone was seen a few times. The chain is built from TRBV5-1 and TRBJ1-1; 9 positions match TRBD1. The CDR3 runs 13 residues. V gave up 4 bases and J gave up 5 bases; unmatched junction bases: 3. The germline V gene encodes CDR1 SGHRS and CDR2 YFSETQ. The CDR3 loop is CASSPGQGTEAFF. In DNA form, the CDR3 reads TGCGCCAGCAGCCCGGGACAGGGAACTGAAGCTTTCTTT.

Regarding this clone: The identical CDR3 is also encoded by other nucleotide sequences in the sample. The chain couples TRBV27 to TRBJ2-1, with D uncertain. Per germline, CDR1 MNHEY and CDR2 SMNVEV (reference sequence). V lost 2 bases to trimming and J lost 8 bases, with 7 bases between them. The CDR3 has 12 residues. The CDR3 here is CASSLLGDEQFF. CDR3 nucleotides: TGTGCCAGCAGTTTACTAGGTGATGAGCAGTTCTTC.

V usage is TRBV5-6 and J usage is TRBJ2-1; D is possibly TRBD2 (6 bases). Germline V gives CDR1 SGHDT, CDR2 YYEEEE. V lost 3 bases, J lost 4 bases, and 20 bases lay in between. The CDR3 runs to 17 residues. The CDR3, as DNA: TGTGCCAGCAGCTCTCCCTGGGGGGACTGGGAATACAATGAGCAGTTCTTC. Translation gives CASSSPWGDWEYNEQFF.